This T cell receptor (beta chain) was found in a study of shared clonotypes between healthy human individuals. General observations from the study: The diversity represented, both genetic and in exposure history, was limited by few donors.

Germline CDR1 MNHEY, CDR2 SMNVEV (reference sequence). V gave up 1 base and J gave up 3 bases; unmatched junction bases: 7. There are 16 residues in the CDR3. With respect to this clone: The antigen is undetermined.

An assay was performed, and its level was deep. DNA from unsorted PBMC was sequenced on ten immunoSEQ deep assay plates. This table comes from immunoSEQ multiplex PCR, and its TCRdb copy is limited to in-frame clones, with some not included. The data contain some 500,000 clones, roughly 80% of them singletons. Donors, without exception, were Caucasian adults residing in Nashville, Tennessee. The specimen sequenced was PBMCs. The gene calls are TRBV27 and TRBJ2-3, with 7 bases identical to TRBD2. This clonotype was obtained from a woman aged 40 to 50 in good health. Some clones in this sample may be carry-over from other donors' samples. The CDR3 loop is CASSLYGGGGTDTQYF. CDR3 DNA sequence: TGTGCCAGCAGTTTATACGGAGGCGGGGGTACAGATACGCAGTATTTT.